This T cell receptor (beta chain) was identified during a study of breast tumors, draining lymph nodes, adjacent tissues listed by TCRdb under 2016. For context, the study as a whole: TCR beta repertoires were compared across tumor, adjacent nontumor tissue and axillary lymph nodes obtained from breast cancer patients. The study aimed to assess the relationships and possible T-cell exchange between tumor, surrounding tissue and draining lymph node repertoires in human breast cancer.

Lymph node samples came from the axillary draining lymph nodes of breast cancer patients. CDR1 and CDR2, per the germline V gene (reference sequence), are MNHNY and SVGAGI. From its cysteine to its phenylalanine, the CDR3 spans 13 amino acids. Only the CDR3 DNA stays, 39 bases, in frame from base 1. Compared with germline, V lacks 6 bases and J lacks 4 bases; bases without a gene match: 6. General findings and caveats noted by the study authors: The data were judged consistent with most tumor T cells deriving from the lymph node and then expanding within tumor tissue. The conclusion that tumor T cells originate in lymph nodes was framed as consistent with a hypothesis rather than directly demonstrated. Tumors showed preferential V and J gene usage, and their T-cell repertoire diversity fell below that of lymph nodes yet above that of nontumor tissue. Tumor and nontumor tissue repertoires were found to be significantly more similar in luminal-like than in basal-like breast cancer.

With regard to this clonotype: The clone's antigen remains unknown. No much larger clone is present one base from it, and per-base qualities are unavailable.

TCRdb records Illumina HiSeq 2000 as the sequencer. TCR beta chain libraries were generated through multiplex PCR amplification. The amplified TCR beta chain products were analyzed by high-throughput sequencing. TCRdb applied fastp at Q25 and MiXCR to the public reads, then kept only in-frame beta chains. Identical CDR3 protein sequences are pooled into one entry, listed with their most common genes and DNA. For this sample the table gives approximately 280,000 distinct CDR3 sequences, of which 30% to 35% were detected only once. The top ten constitute more than 0.85% of the sample. Sequenced sample: axillary lymph node tissue. In this chain, TRBV6-6 is recombined with TRBJ2-7, and TRBD2 aligns with 7 junction nucleotides. The clonotype originates from a female donor with breast cancer. Some clones in this sample may be carry-over from other donors' samples. The DNA reads as follows: TGTGCCAGCAGCCGTCCTAGCGGTTACGAGCAGTACTTC. Translated, this is CASSRPSGYEQYF.